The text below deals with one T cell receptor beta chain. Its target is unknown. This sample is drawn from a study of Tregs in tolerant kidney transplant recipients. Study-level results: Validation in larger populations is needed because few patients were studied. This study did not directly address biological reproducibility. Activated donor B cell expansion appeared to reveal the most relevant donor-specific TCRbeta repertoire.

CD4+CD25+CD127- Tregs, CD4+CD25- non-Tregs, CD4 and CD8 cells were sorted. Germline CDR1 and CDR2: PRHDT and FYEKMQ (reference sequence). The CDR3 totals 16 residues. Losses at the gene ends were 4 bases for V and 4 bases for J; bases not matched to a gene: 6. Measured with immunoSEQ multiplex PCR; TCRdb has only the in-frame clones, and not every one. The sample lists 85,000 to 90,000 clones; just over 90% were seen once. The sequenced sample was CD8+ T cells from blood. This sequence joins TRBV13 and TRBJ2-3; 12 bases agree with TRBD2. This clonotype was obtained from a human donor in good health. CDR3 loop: CASSSRTSGTPDTQYF. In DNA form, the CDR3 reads TGTGCCAGCAGCTCGCGGACTAGCGGGACTCCAGATACGCAGTATTTT.